This TCR beta chain originates from a study of cytomegalovirus exposure and HLA in healthy donors. Broader study findings: High sensitivity and specificity were reportedly achieved when the classifier diagnosed cytomegalovirus status. First-cohort TCR clusters were later found to tend to co-occur in the 130 or so validation repertoires. According to the study, roughly 180 TCR beta chains were cytomegalovirus-associated.

Notes on this clone: Its antigen is not identified.

The method was immunoSEQ multiplex PCR; TCRdb's version includes in-frame clones alone and lacks a portion of them. Found here are about 160,000 clones, approximately 89% of them singletons; the top ten hold 10% to 13%. Sample: PBMCs. The sequence derives from a woman between 18 and 29 years old in good health and CMV-seropositive.

CDR3: CASRDRAGNTIYF. CDR3 nucleotide sequence: TGTGCCAGCAGGGACAGGGCTGGAAACACCATATATTTT. The rearrangement links TRBV2 to TRBJ1-3, with TRBD1 matching 8 bases. CDR3 size: 13 residues. Germline V gene sequence: CDR1 SNHLY, CDR2 FYNNEI. The junction had 0 bases not matched to a gene; V was cut back by 6 bases and J by 2 bases.